This TCR beta chain was retrieved from a study of blood T cell repertoires in COVID-19. Method: immunoSEQ multiplex PCR; TCRdb's copy keeps in-frame clones and lacks some. The table has around 47,000 clones, roughly 91% seen once. The junction had 0 bases not matched to a gene; V was cut back by 2 bases and J by 4 bases. The CDR3 covers 13 residues. The germline CDR1 and CDR2 sequences are SGHRS and YFSETQ. This clonotype was sampled from a man aged 50 to 59 with active COVID-19. This chain joins TRBV5-1 and TRBJ2-3; 8 bases align to TRBD2. Sequencing was done on a sample of peripheral blood. CDR3 protein: CASSLLAADTQYF. CDR3 DNA sequence: TGCGCCAGCAGCTTACTAGCGGCAGATACGCAGTATTTT.